This T cell receptor beta chain emerged from a study of OX40 agonist ivuxolimab in advanced cancers. Study as a whole: Intravenous ivuxolimab was administered to patients every 2 weeks at 0.01 to 10 mg/kg. Whole-study results and caveats: Clonal expansion by week 6 occurred in CD4+ and CD8+ blood T cells (at 0.1 to 3.0 mg/kg).

For this clone: Its antigen is still unknown.

Germline loops: CDR1 SGHNT, CDR2 YYREEE (reference sequence). CDR3 length: 15 residues. V shed 7 bases and J 5 bases; nucleotides not matched to a gene: 7. TCRdb's table, derived via immunoSEQ multiplex PCR, lists solely in-frame clones and lacks some. This sample carries about 87,000 clones, roughly 83% of them seen once, and the ten largest clones take 0.75% to 0.85%. Sequencing used CD4+ or CD8+ T cells sorted from blood, obtained in a trial of the OX40 agonist ivuxolimab. The J gene is TRBJ2-1, the V gene TRBV5-4; TRBD2 matches at 12 bases. This clonotype was sampled from an adult with an advanced solid tumor such as melanoma, head and neck, liver or kidney cancer. Here the CDR3 reads CASSHPSGGDNEQFF. DNA for the CDR3: TGTGCCAGCTCACATCCTAGCGGGGGGGACAATGAGCAGTTCTTC.